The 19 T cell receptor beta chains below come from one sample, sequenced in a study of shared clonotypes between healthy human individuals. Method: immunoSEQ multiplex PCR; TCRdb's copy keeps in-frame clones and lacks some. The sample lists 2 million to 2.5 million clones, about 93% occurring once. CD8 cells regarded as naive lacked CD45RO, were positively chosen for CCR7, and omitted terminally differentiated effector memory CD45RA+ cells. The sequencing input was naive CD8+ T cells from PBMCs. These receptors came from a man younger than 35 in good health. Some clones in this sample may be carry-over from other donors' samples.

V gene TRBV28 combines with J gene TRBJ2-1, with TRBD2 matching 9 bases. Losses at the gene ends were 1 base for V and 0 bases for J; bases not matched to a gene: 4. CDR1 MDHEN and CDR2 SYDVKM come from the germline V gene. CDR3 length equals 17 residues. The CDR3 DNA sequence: TGTGCCAGCAGTTTATTTGGTAGCGGGAGCTCCTACAATGAGCAGTTCTTC. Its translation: CASSLFGSGSSYNEQFF.

The CDR3 here is CASSLQGRAQNYGYTF. The CDR3 DNA is TGTGCCAGCAGCTTACAGGGCAGAGCGCAAAACTATGGCTACACCTTC. The J gene is TRBJ1-2, the V gene TRBV7-8; TRBD1 might be the D (5 bases). V lost 2 bases and J lost 2, with 15 bases in between. Germline-derived CDR1 and CDR2 are SGHVS and FQNEAQ. This CDR3 is 16 amino acids long. Based on the CDR3 plus reference TRBV7-8 and TRBJ1-2, the full variable domain is GAGVSQSPRYKVAKRGQDVALRCDPISGHVSLFWYQQALGQGPEFLTYFQNEAQLDKSGLPSDRFFAERPEGSVSTLKIQRTQQEDSAVYLCASSLQGRAQNYGYTFGSGTRLTVV.

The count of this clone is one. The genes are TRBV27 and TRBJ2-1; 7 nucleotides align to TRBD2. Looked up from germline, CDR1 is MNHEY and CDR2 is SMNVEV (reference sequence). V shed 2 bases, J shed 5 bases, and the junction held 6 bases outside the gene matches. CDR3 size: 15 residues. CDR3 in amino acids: CASSLRLAAHNEQFF. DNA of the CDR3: TGTGCCAGCAGTTTAAGGCTAGCGGCGCACAATGAGCAGTTCTTC.

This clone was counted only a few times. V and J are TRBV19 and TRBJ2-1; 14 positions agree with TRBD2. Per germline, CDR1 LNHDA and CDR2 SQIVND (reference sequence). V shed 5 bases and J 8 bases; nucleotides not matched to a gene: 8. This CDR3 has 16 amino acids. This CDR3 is CASSVGLAGGFYEQFF. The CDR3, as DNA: TGTGCCAGTAGTGTCGGACTAGCGGGAGGTTTCTATGAGCAGTTCTTC.

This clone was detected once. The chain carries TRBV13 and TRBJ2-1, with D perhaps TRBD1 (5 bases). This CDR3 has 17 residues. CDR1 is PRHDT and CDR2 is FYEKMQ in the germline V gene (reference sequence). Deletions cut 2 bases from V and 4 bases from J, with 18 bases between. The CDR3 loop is CASSLRSGMDLYNEQFF. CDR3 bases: TGTGCCAGCAGCTTACGGTCAGGGATGGATTTGTACAATGAGCAGTTCTTC.

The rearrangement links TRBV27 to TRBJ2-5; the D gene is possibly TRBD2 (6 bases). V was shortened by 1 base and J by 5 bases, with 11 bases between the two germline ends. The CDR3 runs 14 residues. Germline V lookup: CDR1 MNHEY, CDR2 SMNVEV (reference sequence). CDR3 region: CASSLYTGVETQYF. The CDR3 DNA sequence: TGTGCCAGCAGTTTATACACGGGAGTGGAGACCCAGTACTTC.

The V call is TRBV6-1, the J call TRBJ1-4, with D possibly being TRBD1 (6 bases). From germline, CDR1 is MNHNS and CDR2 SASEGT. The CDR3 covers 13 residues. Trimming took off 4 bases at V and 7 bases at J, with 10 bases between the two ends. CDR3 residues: CASSGEGGEKLFF. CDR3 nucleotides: TGTGCCAGCAGTGGAGAAGGGGGTGAAAAACTGTTTTTT.

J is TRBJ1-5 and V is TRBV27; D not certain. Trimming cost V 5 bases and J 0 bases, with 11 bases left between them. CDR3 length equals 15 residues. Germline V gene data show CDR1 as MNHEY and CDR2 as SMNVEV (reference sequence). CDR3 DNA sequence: TGTGCCAGCAGTCTACAGCCTTATAGCAATCAGCCCCAGCATTTT. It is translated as CASSLQPYSNQPQHF.

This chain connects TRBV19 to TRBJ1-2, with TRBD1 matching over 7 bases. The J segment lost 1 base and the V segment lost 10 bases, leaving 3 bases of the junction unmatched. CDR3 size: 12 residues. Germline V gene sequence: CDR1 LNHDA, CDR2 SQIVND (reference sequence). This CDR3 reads CAMGTDNYGYTF. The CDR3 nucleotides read TGTGCCATGGGGACAGATAACTATGGCTACACCTTC. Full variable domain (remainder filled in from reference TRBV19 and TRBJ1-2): DGGITQSPKYLFRKEGQNVTLSCEQNLNHDAMYWYRQDPGQGLRLIYYSQIVNDFQKGDIAEGYSVSREKKESFPLTVTSAQKNPTAFYLCAMGTDNYGYTFGSGTRLTVV.

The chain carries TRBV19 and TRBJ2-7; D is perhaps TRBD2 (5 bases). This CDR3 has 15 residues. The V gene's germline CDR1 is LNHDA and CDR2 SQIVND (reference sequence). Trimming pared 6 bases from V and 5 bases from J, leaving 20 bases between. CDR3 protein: CASRARGPGWNEQYF. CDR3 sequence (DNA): TGTGCCAGTAGAGCAAGAGGGCCAGGATGGAACGAGCAGTACTTC.

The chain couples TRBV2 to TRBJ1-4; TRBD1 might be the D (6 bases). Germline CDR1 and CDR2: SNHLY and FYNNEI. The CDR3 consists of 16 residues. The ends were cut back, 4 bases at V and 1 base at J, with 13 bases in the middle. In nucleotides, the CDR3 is TGTGCCAGCAGTGTAGGGGGAGGCGAAACTAATGAAAAACTGTTTTTT. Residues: CASSVGGGETNEKLFF.

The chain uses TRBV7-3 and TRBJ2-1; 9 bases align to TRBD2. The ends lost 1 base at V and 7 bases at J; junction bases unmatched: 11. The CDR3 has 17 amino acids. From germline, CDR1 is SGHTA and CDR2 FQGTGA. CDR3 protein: CASSLIRREGPRNEQFF. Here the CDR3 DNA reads TGTGCCAGCAGCTTAATACGGCGGGAGGGCCCCCGGAATGAGCAGTTCTTC.

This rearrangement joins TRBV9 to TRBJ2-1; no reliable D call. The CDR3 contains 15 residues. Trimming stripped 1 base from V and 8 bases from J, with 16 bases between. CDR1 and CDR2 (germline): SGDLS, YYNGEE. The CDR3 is CASSVSVGPTDEQFF. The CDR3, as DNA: TGTGCCAGCAGCGTATCCGTAGGTCCGACGGATGAGCAGTTCTTC.

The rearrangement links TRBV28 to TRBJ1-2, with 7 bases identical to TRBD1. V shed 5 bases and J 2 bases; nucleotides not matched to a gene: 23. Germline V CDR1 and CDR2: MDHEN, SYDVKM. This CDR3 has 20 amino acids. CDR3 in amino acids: CASSTYMRGQPSGSNYGYTF. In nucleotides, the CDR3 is TGTGCCAGCAGTACCTACATGAGGGGGCAACCTTCGGGGTCAAACTATGGCTACACCTTC.

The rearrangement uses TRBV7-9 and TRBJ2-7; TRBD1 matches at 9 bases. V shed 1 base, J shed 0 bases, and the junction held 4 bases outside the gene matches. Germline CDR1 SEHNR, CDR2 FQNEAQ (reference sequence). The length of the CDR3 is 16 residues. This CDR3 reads CASSLEGGQGSYEQYF. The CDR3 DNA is TGTGCCAGCAGCTTAGAGGGGGGACAGGGCTCCTACGAGCAGTACTTC.

Here the CDR3 reads CASSFRAPEGAGVEQYF. The CDR3 nucleotides read TGTGCCAGCAGTTTTAGGGCCCCCGAAGGGGCGGGAGTCGAGCAGTACTTC. This chain joins TRBV28 and TRBJ2-7; TRBD2 matches 7 bases. The CDR3 consists of 17 residues. The germline V gene encodes CDR1 MDHEN and CDR2 SYDVKM. V trimming: 3 bases; J trimming: 6 bases; junction bases outside the gene matches: 17.

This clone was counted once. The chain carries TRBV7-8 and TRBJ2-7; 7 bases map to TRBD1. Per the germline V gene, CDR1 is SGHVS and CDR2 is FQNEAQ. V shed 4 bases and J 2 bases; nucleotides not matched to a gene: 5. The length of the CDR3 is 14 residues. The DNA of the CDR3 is TGTGCCAGCAGCTACCGGGACAGCCCCTACGAGCAGTACTTC. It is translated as CASSYRDSPYEQYF.

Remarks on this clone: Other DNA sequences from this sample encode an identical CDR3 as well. The CDR3: CASSVGGGSYNEQFF. In DNA, the CDR3 is TGTGCCAGCAGCGTAGGAGGCGGCTCCTACAATGAGCAGTTCTTC. This sequence joins TRBV9 and TRBJ2-1; D unresolved. Germline-derived CDR1 and CDR2 are SGDLS and YYNGEE. V dropped 0 bases and J dropped 0 bases, with 7 bases sitting between them. CDR3 size: 15 residues.

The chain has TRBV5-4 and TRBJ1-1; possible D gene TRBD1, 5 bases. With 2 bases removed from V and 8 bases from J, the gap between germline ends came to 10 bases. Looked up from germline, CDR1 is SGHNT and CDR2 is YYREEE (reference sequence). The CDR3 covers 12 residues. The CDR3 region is CASSLVSGEAFF. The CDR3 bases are TGTGCCAGCAGCTTAGTCTCAGGGGAAGCTTTCTTT.